Each of the 2 T cell receptor beta chains below was sequenced from the same sample in a study of T cell clonality in common variable immunodeficiency. General observations from the study: Fewer deletions and N-nucleotide insertions were reportedly seen in common variable immunodeficiency TCR beta sequences.

Their antigens are not known. Sequencing used immunoSEQ multiplex PCR; TCRdb keeps in-frame clones, though not all of them. The sample shows about 9,200 clones, none of them appearing just once. The sample was peripheral blood mononuclear cells. The receptors come from a human donor with common variable immunodeficiency.

Comments on this clone: Read sequence stops 3 residues before the CDR3 end, and the germline J gene provides the missing end. The rearrangement joins TRBV5-1 to TRBJ1-5; no clear D. CDR1 is SGHRS and CDR2 is YFSETQ in the germline V gene. The CDR3 is made up of 13 amino acids. V lost 0 bases to trimming and J lost 6 bases, with 7 bases between them. CDR3 loop: CASSLGIGQPQHF. The covered CDR3 bases are TGCGCCAGCAGCTTGGGTATCGGTCAGCCC.

This clone showed up many times. Coverage ceases 3 residues before the CDR3 finishes, and the germline J gene fills in the end. The chain employs TRBV11-2 and TRBJ2-3; tentatively, D is TRBD1 (5 bases). This CDR3 is built from 15 residues. Germline lookup yields CDR1 SGHAT and CDR2 FQNNGV. Between the trimmed V and J ends, which lost 6 bases and 0 bases, there was a span of 13 bases. CDR3 DNA (partial): TGTGCCAGCAGGCTCCGACAGCTTAGCACAGATACG. Translated: CASRLRQLSTDT. The CDR3 as a whole reads CASRLRQLSTDTQYF.